The 13 T cell receptor beta chains below come from one sample, sequenced in a study of T cell repertoires in ileal Crohn's disease. Assay used: immunoSEQ multiplex PCR; TCRdb lists only in-frame clones, some missing. Found here are around 15,000 clones, approximately 90% of them singletons; the top ten hold approximately 3.3%. Sequenced: ileal tissue. Receptors were obtained from an adult with Crohn's disease.

This clone has just one count. The chain is built from TRBV6-5 and TRBJ1-5; TRBD1 aligns across 9 bases. The ends lost 5 bases at V and 7 bases at J; junction bases unmatched: 6. Per the germline V gene, CDR1 is MNHEY and CDR2 is SVGAGI. The CDR3 is 14 amino acids. Here the CDR3 reads CASSPGTGLQPQHF. The CDR3 coding sequence is TGTGCCAGCAGTCCCGGGACAGGGCTCCAGCCCCAGCATTTT.

This chain connects TRBV30 to TRBJ2-7; maybe TRBD1 (6 bases). The germline CDR1 and CDR2 sequences are GTSNPN and SVGIG (reference sequence). The V gene lost 5 bases and the J gene lost 5 bases, with 13 bases spanning the gap. The CDR3 loop spans 12 amino acids. The CDR3: CAWSFGGHEQYF. In DNA, the CDR3 is TGTGCCTGGTCTTTTGGGGGCCACGAGCAGTACTTC.

The chain carries TRBV30 and TRBJ1-1; 7 bases match TRBD1. The CDR3 spans 15 residues. Germline-derived CDR1 and CDR2 are GTSNPN and SVGIG (reference sequence). V lost 4 bases and J lost 7; bases outside the gene matches: 15. The CDR3 loop reads CAWITAGQHVFEAFF. CDR3 nucleotides: TGTGCCTGGATCACTGCGGGACAGCACGTTTTTGAAGCTTTCTTT. Full variable domain (remainder filled in from reference TRBV30 and TRBJ1-1): SQTIHQWPATLVQPVGSPLSLECTVEGTSNPNLYWYRQAAGRGLQLLFYSVGIGQISSEVPQNLSASRPQDRQFILSSKKLLLSDSGFYLCAWITAGQHVFEAFFGQGTRLTVV.

This CDR3 reads CASSRGLGVTGELFF. The CDR3 DNA reads as TGTGCCAGCAGTCGGGGACTAGGTGTCACCGGGGAGCTGTTTTTT. This chain links TRBV27 with TRBJ2-2, with TRBD2 matching 8 bases. The ends lost 5 bases at V and 4 bases at J; junction bases unmatched: 6. This CDR3 has 15 residues. Per the germline V gene, CDR1 is MNHEY and CDR2 is SMNVEV (reference sequence).

The rearrangement joins TRBV5-5 to TRBJ1-4; 8 nucleotides agree with TRBD1. The CDR3 is made up of 17 amino acids. V lost 3 bases to trimming and J lost 8 bases; unmatched junction nucleotides: 15. CDR1 is SGHKS and CDR2 is YYEKEE in the germline V gene (reference sequence). CDR3 loop: CASSSTGAVGRAEKLFF. CDR3 DNA: TGTGCCAGCAGCTCGACAGGGGCAGTGGGGAGAGCGGAAAAACTGTTTTTT.

The chain has TRBV5-1 and TRBJ1-2; a possible D gene is TRBD1 (5 bases). CDR3 size: 13 residues. Germline V CDR1 and CDR2: SGHRS, YFSETQ. Trimming took off 4 bases at V and 7 bases at J, with 14 bases between the two ends. This chain's CDR3 is CASSPDAQGGYTF. The CDR3 DNA follows: TGCGCCAGCAGCCCCGACGCCCAGGGTGGCTACACCTTC.

This clone was counted a few times. This chain uses TRBV5-4 with TRBJ1-2; D unclear. V was trimmed by 0 bases and J by 4 bases, leaving 13 bases between them. The CDR3 totals 15 residues. Per germline, CDR1 SGHNT and CDR2 YYREEE (reference sequence). The DNA of the CDR3 is TGTGCCAGCAGCTTGGTTCCGTGGGGAGTCTATGGCTACACCTTC. The encoded protein is CASSLVPWGVYGYTF. The entire variable domain, with the rest obtained from reference TRBV5-4 and TRBJ1-2, is as follows: ETGVTQSPTHLIKTRGQQVTLRCSSQSGHNTVSWYQQALGQGPQFIFQYYREEENGRGNFPPRFSGLQFPNYSSELNVNALELDDSALYLCASSLVPWGVYGYTFGSGTRLTVV.

This clone has just a few counts. The J gene is TRBJ1-1, the V gene TRBV15, with TRBD1 matching over 7 bases. This CDR3 is 15 amino acids long. The junction had 4 bases not matched to a gene; V was cut back by 0 bases and J by 3 bases. CDR1 and CDR2 from the germline V gene are LNHNV and YYDKDF (reference sequence). The CDR3 bases are TGTGCCACCAGCAGAGATGGGGACAGTTACACTGAAGCTTTCTTT. Residues: CATSRDGDSYTEAFF.

In DNA, the CDR3 is TGTGCCAGCAGTTCGAGACAGACGTCGAGTGAAGCTTTCTTT. Amino acid sequence: CASSSRQTSSEAFF. The chain couples TRBV6-6 to TRBJ1-1, with D perhaps matching TRBD1 (5 bases). CDR1 and CDR2 from the germline V gene are MNHNY and SVGAGI (reference sequence). The CDR3 spans 14 residues. V was trimmed by 4 bases and J by 7 bases, leaving 16 bases between them.

The chain joins TRBV6-5 to TRBJ2-5, with 7 bases matching TRBD1. The CDR3 is made up of 14 amino acids. The V segment lost 6 bases and the J segment 1 base; nucleotides outside the gene matches: 5. Germline V CDR1 and CDR2: MNHEY, SVGAGI. CDR3 residues: CASSSGTVQETQYF. The CDR3 DNA reads TGTGCCAGCAGCTCCGGGACAGTCCAAGAGACCCAGTACTTC.

The V and J genes are TRBV23-1 and TRBJ2-7; a possible D gene is TRBD1 (5 bases). TRBV23-1 counts as an open reading frame of uncertain function. V lost 9 bases, J lost 5 bases, and 17 bases lay in between. The CDR3 extends over 13 amino acids. The CDR3: CARPRAINHEQYF. In DNA form, the CDR3 reads TGCGCCAGGCCCAGGGCTATTAATCACGAGCAGTACTTC.

V is TRBV5-6 and J is TRBJ1-2; tentatively, D is TRBD1 (6 bases). CDR3 size: 16 residues. Per germline, CDR1 SGHDT and CDR2 YYEEEE. V was cut by 6 bases and J by 2 bases, with 20 bases left in between. The DNA for the CDR3 is TGTGCCAGCACCAGAGAGGGGGAAATAGCCAACTATGGCTACACCTTC. This translates into CASTREGEIANYGYTF.

This chain links TRBV5-4 with TRBJ1-2, with TRBD1 matching 7 bases. Trimming removed 6 bases from V and 8 bases from J; junction bases left unmatched: 13. The CDR3 is 14 residues long. CDR1 and CDR2 from the germline V gene are SGHNT and YYREEE (reference sequence). The CDR3 reads CASINPTGLGGYTF. The CDR3 DNA reads TGTGCCAGCATCAACCCGACAGGGCTGGGGGGCTACACCTTC.